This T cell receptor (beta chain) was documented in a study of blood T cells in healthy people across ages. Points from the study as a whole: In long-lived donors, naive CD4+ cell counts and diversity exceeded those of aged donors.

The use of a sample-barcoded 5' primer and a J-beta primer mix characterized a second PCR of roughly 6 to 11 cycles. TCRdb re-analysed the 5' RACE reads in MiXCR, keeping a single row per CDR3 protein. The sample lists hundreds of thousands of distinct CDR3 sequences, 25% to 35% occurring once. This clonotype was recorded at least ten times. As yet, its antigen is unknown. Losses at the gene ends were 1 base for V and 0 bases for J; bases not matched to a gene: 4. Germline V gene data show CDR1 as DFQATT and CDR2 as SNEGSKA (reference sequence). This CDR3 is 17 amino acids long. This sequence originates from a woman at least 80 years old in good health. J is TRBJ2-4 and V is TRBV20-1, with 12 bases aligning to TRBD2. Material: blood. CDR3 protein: CSARGLAGELAKNIQYF. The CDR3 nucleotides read TGCAGTGCTAGAGGACTAGCGGGGGAGTTAGCCAAAAACATTCAGTACTTC.